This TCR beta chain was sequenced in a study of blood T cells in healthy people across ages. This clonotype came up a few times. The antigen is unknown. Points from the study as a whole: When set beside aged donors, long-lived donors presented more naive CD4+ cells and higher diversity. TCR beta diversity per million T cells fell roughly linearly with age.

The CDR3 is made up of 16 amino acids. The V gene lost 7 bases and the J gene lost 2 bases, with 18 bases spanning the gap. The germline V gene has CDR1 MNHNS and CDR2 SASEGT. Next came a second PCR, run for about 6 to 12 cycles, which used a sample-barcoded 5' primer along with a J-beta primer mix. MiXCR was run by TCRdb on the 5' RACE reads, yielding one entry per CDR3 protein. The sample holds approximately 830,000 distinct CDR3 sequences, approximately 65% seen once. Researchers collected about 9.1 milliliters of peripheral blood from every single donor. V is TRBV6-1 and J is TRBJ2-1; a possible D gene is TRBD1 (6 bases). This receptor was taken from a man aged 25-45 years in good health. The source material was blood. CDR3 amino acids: CASTEGSGDPYNEQFF. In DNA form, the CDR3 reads TGTGCCAGCACCGAGGGGTCAGGGGACCCCTACAATGAGCAGTTCTTC.